This TCR beta chain is from a study of human T cells and chemical hapten exposure. The length of the CDR3 is 14 residues. V was clipped by 7 bases and J by 9 bases; unmatched bases: 9. TCRdb processed the RACE reads anew with MiXCR; each CDR3 protein has one entry. The sample yields fewer than 200,000 distinct CDR3 sequences, 20% to 25% seen once. Time point of the sample: patch test 1, 2 weeks after DPC sensitization. Noted treatment: therapeutic diphenylcyclopropenone sensitization with weekly scalp DPC. The sample was whole blood, taken in connection with sensitization to the hapten diphenylcyclopropenone (DPC). The receptor comes from a woman aged 45 to 65 with alopecia areata. Some clones in this sample may be carry-over from other donors' samples. The V and J genes are TRBV12-3 or TRBV12-4 and TRBJ2-1; TRBD2 agrees at 10 bases. This CDR3 reads CASNPSGSFGEQFF. CDR3 in DNA: TGTGCCAGCAATCCTAGCGGGAGCTTTGGTGAGCAGTTCTTC.